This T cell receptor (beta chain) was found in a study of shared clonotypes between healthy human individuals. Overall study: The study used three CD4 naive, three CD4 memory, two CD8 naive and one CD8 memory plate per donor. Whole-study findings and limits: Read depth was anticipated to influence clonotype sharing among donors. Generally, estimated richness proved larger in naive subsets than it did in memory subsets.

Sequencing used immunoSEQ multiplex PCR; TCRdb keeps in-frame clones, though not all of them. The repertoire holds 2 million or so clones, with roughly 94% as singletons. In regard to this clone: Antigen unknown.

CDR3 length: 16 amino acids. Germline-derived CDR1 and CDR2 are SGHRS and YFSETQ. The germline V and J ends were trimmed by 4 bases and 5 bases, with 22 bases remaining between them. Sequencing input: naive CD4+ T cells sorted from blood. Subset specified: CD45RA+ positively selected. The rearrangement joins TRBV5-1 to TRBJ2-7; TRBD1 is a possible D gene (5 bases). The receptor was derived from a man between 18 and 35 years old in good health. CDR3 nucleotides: TGCGCCAGCAGCCCAGGGAACAGCCACTCGTTCCACGAGCAGTACTTC. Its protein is CASSPGNSHSFHEQYF.